This passage covers 15 T cell receptor beta chains from one sample sequenced in a study of metastatic and nonmetastatic thyroid tumors. TCRdb re-called clones from the PCR reads using MiXCR. The table has approximately 24,000 clones, 20% to 25% seen once. Every patient underwent thyroid surgery untreated. Source material: blood. Every receptor here comes from a male donor with papillary thyroid cancer or a benign thyroid nodule (not recorded which). Some clones in this sample may be carry-over from other donors' samples.

This clone appeared many times. This chain uses TRBV20-1 with TRBJ2-3; D is possibly TRBD1 (6 bases). CDR1 DFQATT and CDR2 SNEGSKA come from the germline V gene (reference sequence). The V gene lost 1 base and the J gene lost 2 bases, with 13 bases spanning the gap. The CDR3 is 15 residues long. CDR3 residues: CSARARSGVTDTQYF. CDR3 nucleotides: TGCAGTGCTAGAGCACGCTCAGGGGTCACAGATACGCAGTATTTT.

This clone occurred a few times. The chain combines TRBV6-1 with TRBJ2-5; TRBD1 aligns across 9 bases. CDR1 and CDR2 from the germline V gene are MNHNS and SASEGT. This CDR3 is built from 15 residues. With V trimmed by 6 bases and J by 4 bases, 9 bases remained unmatched. DNA of the CDR3: TGTGCCAGCAGGAACAGGGGGCTGGGAGCAGAGACCCAGTACTTC. This gives the protein CASRNRGLGAETQYF.

The rearrangement joins TRBV19 to TRBJ1-6; 7 nucleotides agree with TRBD1. Germline CDR1 is LNHDA and CDR2 is SQIVND (reference sequence). CDR3 size: 16 residues. V gave up 5 bases and J gave up 4 bases; unmatched junction bases: 8. The CDR3 loop is CASSQTGTEYNSPLHF. The CDR3 nucleotides are TGTGCCAGTAGTCAGACCGGGACAGAATATAATTCACCCCTCCACTTT.

The chain carries TRBV19 and TRBJ1-1; D is uncertain. There are 14 residues in the CDR3. CDR1 and CDR2 (germline): LNHDA, SQIVND (reference sequence). The V end lost 3 bases, the J end lost 1 base, and 9 bases lay between the germline ends. In DNA, the CDR3 is TGTGCCAGTAGTATGAGAGAAGGGAACACTGAAGCTTTCTTT. It translates to CASSMREGNTEAFF.

J is TRBJ2-7 and V is TRBV18; a possible D gene is TRBD2 (5 bases). Trimming took off 6 bases at V and 6 bases at J, with 12 bases between the two ends. CDR1 and CDR2 (germline): KGHSH, LQKENI. CDR3 length equals 12 residues. The CDR3 spells CASSLGKAEQYF. CDR3 bases: TGTGCCAGCTCTCTCGGGAAAGCCGAGCAGTACTTC. Filled out from reference TRBV18 and TRBJ2-7, the complete variable domain reads NAGVMQNPRHLVRRRGQEARLRCSPMKGHSHVYWYRQLPEEGLKFMVYLQKENIIDESGMPKERFSAEFPKEGPSILRIQQVVRGDSAAYFCASSLGKAEQYFGPGTRLTVT.

This chain connects TRBV6-1 to TRBJ1-2; TRBD1 is a possible D gene (6 bases). CDR3 length: 13 amino acids. With 5 bases removed from V and 1 base from J, the gap between germline ends came to 8 bases. CDR1 and CDR2 (germline): MNHNS, SASEGT. The CDR3 loop reads CASSQGFNYGYTF. The CDR3 bases are TGTGCCAGCAGTCAGGGGTTTAACTATGGCTACACCTTC.

This clone was seen many times. V usage is TRBV30 and J usage is TRBJ2-6; 7 positions match TRBD1. Per the germline V gene, CDR1 is GTSNPN and CDR2 is SVGIG (reference sequence). This CDR3 is built from 16 residues. V gave up 4 bases and J gave up 0 bases; unmatched junction bases: 6. The chain's CDR3 is CAWTRQGASGANVLTF. The CDR3 bases are TGTGCCTGGACCAGACAGGGTGCCTCTGGGGCCAACGTCCTGACTTTC.

Many counts were recorded for this clone. The rearrangement links TRBV7-9 to TRBJ2-7; tentatively, D is TRBD2 (6 bases). Germline CDR1 and CDR2: SEHNR and FQNEAQ (reference sequence). There are 14 residues in the CDR3. Trimming left V 1 base short and J 12 bases short, with 19 bases between. CDR3 coding DNA: TGTGCCAGCAGCTTAGGGGGGGACCTCCCCGAGTGGTACTTC. Its translation is CASSLGGDLPEWYF.

This clone has ten or more counts. This chain links TRBV12-3 or TRBV12-4 with TRBJ1-1; no reliable D call. This CDR3 is built from 12 residues. Trimming took off 7 bases at V and 2 bases at J, with 8 bases between the two ends. CDR3 sequence: CASTPLNTEAFF. CDR3 DNA sequence: TGTGCCAGCACCCCTCTTAACACTGAAGCTTTCTTT.

This clone was counted ten times or more. The J gene is TRBJ2-5, the V gene TRBV15, with D tentatively TRBD1 or TRBD2 (5 bases each). Trimming pared 5 bases from V and 3 bases from J, leaving 16 bases between. Germline values: CDR1 LNHNV, CDR2 YYDKDF (reference sequence). CDR3 length: 15 amino acids. The CDR3 here is CATSGLGVAEETQYF. The CDR3 nucleotides are TGTGCCACCAGCGGATTGGGGGTAGCAGAAGAGACCCAGTACTTC.

This clone is medium-sized. The chain uses TRBV6-1 and TRBJ1-4; D might be TRBD1 (6 bases). The germline gives CDR1 MNHNS, CDR2 SASEGT. Trimming removed 4 bases from V and 1 base from J, with 10 bases in between. The length of the CDR3 is 15 residues. The CDR3 sequence is CASSALTGTNEKLFF. The DNA for the CDR3 is TGTGCCAGCAGTGCATTGACAGGAACTAATGAAAAACTGTTTTTT.

The chain uses TRBV11-2 and TRBJ1-3, with D possibly TRBD1 on 5 matching bases. From germline, CDR1 is SGHAT and CDR2 FQNNGV. The CDR3 runs to 13 residues. Trimming shortened V by 6 bases and J by 3 bases, and 9 bases separated the two germline ends. The CDR3 DNA follows: TGTGCCAGCAGGCGGGGGTTTGGAAACACCATATATTTT. This sequence encodes CASRRGFGNTIYF.

This clone was counted a few times. V and J are TRBV10-1 and TRBJ2-7; 9 bases fit TRBD2. Germline CDR1 is WNHNN and CDR2 is SYGVQD (reference sequence). Unmatched junction bases numbered 6, after V lost 1 base and J lost 5 bases. This CDR3 comprises 15 residues. In nucleotides, the CDR3 is TGCGCCAGCAGTGAGTTTTCTAGCGGGACCCACGAGCAGTACTTC. It codes for CASSEFSSGTHEQYF.

Of note for this clone: This may be a read error, as it is one base from a much larger clone. In DNA, the CDR3 is TGTGCCAGTAGCCCCAGGACAGTTAATGAAAAACTGTTTTTT. The encoded protein is CASSPRTVNEKLFF. The V call is TRBV19, the J call TRBJ1-4, with D perhaps TRBD1 (6 bases). The germline V gene has CDR1 LNHDA and CDR2 SQIVND (reference sequence). CDR3 length: 14 residues. V lost 6 bases and J 4 bases, leaving 12 bases between the germline ends.

This clone was picked up many times. This chain joins TRBV19 and TRBJ1-2, with D uncertain. CDR1 and CDR2 (germline): LNHDA, SQIVND (reference sequence). Trimming removed 7 bases at V and 8 bases at J, with 17 bases between. The CDR3 has 13 residues. The CDR3 DNA reads as TGTGCCAGTACCCCGGGCGCCCCGCCAGGCTACACCTTC. Residues: CASTPGAPPGYTF.